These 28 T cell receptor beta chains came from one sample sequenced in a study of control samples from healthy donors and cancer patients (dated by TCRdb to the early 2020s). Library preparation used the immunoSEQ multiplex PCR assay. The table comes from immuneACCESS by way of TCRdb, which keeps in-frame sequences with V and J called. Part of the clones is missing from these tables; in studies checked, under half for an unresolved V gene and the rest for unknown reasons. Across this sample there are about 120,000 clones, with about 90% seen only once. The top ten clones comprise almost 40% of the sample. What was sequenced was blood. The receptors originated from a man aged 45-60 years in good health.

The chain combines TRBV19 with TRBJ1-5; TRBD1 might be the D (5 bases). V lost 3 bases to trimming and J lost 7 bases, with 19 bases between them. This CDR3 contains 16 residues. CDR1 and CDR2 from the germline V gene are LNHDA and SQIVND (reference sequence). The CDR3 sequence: CASSMSVLQGRQPQHF. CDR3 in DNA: TGTGCCAGTAGTATGAGTGTTTTGCAGGGAAGGCAGCCCCAGCATTTT. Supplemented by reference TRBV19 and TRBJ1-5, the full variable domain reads DGGITQSPKYLFRKEGQNVTLSCEQNLNHDAMYWYRQDPGQGLRLIYYSQIVNDFQKGDIAEGYSVSREKKESFPLTVTSAQKNPTAFYLCASSMSVLQGRQPQHFGDGTRLSIL.

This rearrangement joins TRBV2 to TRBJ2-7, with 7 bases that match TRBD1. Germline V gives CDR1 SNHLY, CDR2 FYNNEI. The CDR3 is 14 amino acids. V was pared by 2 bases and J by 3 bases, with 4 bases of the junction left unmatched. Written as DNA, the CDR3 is TGTGCCAGCAGTGAACCAGGGGGATACTACGAGCAGTACTTC. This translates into CASSEPGGYYEQYF. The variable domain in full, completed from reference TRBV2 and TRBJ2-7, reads EPEVTQTPSHQVTQMGQEVILRCVPISNHLYFYWYRQILGQKVEFLVSFYNNEISEKSEIFDDQFSVERPDGSNFTLKIRSTKLEDSAMYFCASSEPGGYYEQYFGPGTRLTVT.

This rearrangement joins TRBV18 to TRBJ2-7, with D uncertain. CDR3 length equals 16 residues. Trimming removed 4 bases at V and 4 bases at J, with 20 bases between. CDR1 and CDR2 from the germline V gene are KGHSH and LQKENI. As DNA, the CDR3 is TGTGCCAGCTCACGGACCCAACTTATGGACGGTTACGAGCAGTACTTC. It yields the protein CASSRTQLMDGYEQYF.

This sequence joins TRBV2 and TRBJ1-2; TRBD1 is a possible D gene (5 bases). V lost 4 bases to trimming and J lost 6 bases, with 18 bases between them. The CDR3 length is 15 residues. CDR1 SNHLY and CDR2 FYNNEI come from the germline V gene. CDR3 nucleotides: TGTGCCAGCAGTGTCATCTCGGGGGGAGGGGATGGCTACACCTTC. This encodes CASSVISGGGDGYTF. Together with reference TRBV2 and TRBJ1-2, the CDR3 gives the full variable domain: EPEVTQTPSHQVTQMGQEVILRCVPISNHLYFYWYRQILGQKVEFLVSFYNNEISEKSEIFDDQFSVERPDGSNFTLKIRSTKLEDSAMYFCASSVISGGGDGYTFGSGTRLTVV.

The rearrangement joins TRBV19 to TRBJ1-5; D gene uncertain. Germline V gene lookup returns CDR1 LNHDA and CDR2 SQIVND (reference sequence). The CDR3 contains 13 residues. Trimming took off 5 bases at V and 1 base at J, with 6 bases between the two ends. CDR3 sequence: CASSPTSNQPQHF. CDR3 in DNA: TGTGCCAGTAGTCCGACGAGCAATCAGCCCCAGCATTTT.

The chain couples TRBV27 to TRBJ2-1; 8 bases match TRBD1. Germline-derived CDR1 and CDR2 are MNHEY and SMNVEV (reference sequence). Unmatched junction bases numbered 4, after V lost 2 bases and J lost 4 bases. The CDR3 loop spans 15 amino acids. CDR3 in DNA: TGTGCCAGCAGTTTAGGGGGGACAGGTTACAATGAGCAGTTCTTC. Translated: CASSLGGTGYNEQFF.

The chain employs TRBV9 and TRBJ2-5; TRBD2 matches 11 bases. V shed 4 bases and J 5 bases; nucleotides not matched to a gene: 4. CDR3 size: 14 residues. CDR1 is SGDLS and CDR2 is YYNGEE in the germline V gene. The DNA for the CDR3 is TGTGCCAGCAGCCCTAGCGGGGGGAGGGAGACCCAGTACTTC. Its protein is CASSPSGGRETQYF.

CDR3 amino acids: CASRPGTGSNTEAFF. Written as DNA, the CDR3 is TGTGCCAGCCGCCCCGGGACAGGGAGTAACACTGAAGCTTTCTTT. V usage is TRBV6-5 and J usage is TRBJ1-1, with 9 bases aligning to TRBD1. CDR1 is MNHEY and CDR2 is SVGAGI in the germline V gene. The CDR3 loop spans 15 amino acids. V lost 8 bases to trimming and J lost 2 bases; unmatched junction nucleotides: 9.

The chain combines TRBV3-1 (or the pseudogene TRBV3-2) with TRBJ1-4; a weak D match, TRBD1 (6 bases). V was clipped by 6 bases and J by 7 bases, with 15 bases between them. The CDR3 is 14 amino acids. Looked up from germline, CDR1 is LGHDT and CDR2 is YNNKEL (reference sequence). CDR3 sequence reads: CASSFTGMGEKLFF. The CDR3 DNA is TGTGCCAGCAGTTTCACAGGGATGGGTGAAAAACTGTTTTTT.

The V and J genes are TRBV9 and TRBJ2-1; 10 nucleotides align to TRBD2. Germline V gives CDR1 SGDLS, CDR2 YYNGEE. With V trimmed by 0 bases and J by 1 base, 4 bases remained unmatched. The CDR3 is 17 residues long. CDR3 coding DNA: TGTGCCAGCAGCGTAGTAGCGGGGGGCCTTTCCTACAATGAGCAGTTCTTC. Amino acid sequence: CASSVVAGGLSYNEQFF.

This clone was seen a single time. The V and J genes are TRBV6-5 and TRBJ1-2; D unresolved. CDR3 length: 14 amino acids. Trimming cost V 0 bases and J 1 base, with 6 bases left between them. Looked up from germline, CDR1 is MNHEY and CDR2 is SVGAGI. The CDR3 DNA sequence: TGTGCCAGCAGTTACTCAAAAATTAACTATGGCTACACCTTC. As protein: CASSYSKINYGYTF.

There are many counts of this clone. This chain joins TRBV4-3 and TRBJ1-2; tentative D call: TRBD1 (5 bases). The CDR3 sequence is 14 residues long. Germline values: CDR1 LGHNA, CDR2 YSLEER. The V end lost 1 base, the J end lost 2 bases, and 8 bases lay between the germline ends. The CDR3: CASSQAGGNYGYTF. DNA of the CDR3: TGCGCCAGCAGCCAAGCCGGGGGGAACTATGGCTACACCTTC.

CDR3 amino acids: CASSYGDRFNSPLHF. The CDR3 region has the DNA TGTGCCAGCAGTTACGGGGACAGATTTAATTCACCCCTCCACTTT. The chain uses TRBV6-5 and TRBJ1-6, with 7 bases aligning to TRBD1. J was trimmed by 6 bases and V by 2 bases; bases with no gene match: 4. Germline V lookup: CDR1 MNHEY, CDR2 SVGAGI. The CDR3 length is 15 residues.

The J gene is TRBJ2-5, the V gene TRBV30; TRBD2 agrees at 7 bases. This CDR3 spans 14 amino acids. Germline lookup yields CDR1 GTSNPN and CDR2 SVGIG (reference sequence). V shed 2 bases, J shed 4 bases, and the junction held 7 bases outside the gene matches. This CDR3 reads CAWSPQGGAETQYF. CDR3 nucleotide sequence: TGTGCCTGGAGTCCCCAGGGAGGGGCAGAGACCCAGTACTTC. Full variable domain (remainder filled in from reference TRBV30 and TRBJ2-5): SQTIHQWPATLVQPVGSPLSLECTVEGTSNPNLYWYRQAAGRGLQLLFYSVGIGQISSEVPQNLSASRPQDRQFILSSKKLLLSDSGFYLCAWSPQGGAETQYFGPGTRLLVL.

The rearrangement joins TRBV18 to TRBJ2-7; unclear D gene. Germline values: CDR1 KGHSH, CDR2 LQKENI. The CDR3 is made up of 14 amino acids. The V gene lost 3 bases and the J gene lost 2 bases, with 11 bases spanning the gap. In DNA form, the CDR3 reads TGTGCCAGCTCACCTTCACAAAGTACCTACGAGCAGTACTTC. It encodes CASSPSQSTYEQYF.

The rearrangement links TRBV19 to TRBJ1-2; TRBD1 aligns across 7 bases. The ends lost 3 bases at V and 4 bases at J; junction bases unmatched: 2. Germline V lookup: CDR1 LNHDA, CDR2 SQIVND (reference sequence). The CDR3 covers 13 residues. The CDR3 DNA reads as TGTGCCAGTAGTATGACAGGGCTCTATGGCTACACCTTC. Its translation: CASSMTGLYGYTF.

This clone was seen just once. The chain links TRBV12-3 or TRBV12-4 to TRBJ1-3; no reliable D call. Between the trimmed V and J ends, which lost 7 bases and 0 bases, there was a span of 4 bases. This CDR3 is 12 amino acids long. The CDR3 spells CASMISGNTIYF. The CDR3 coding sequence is TGTGCCAGCATGATCTCTGGAAACACCATATATTTT.

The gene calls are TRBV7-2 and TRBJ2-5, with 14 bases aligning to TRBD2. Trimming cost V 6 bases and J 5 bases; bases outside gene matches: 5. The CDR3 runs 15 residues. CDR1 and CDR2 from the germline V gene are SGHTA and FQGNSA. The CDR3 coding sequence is TGTGCCAGCAGGCCGACTAGCGGGGGGGCGGAGACCCAGTACTTC. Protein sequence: CASRPTSGGAETQYF.

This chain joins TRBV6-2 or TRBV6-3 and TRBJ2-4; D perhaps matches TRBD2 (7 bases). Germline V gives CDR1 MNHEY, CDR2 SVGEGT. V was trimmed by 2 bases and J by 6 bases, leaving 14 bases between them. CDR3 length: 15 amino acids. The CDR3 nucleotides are TGTGCCAGCAGTTACAGGGGAGGGGGAGGAAACATTCAGTACTTC. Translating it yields CASSYRGGGGNIQYF.

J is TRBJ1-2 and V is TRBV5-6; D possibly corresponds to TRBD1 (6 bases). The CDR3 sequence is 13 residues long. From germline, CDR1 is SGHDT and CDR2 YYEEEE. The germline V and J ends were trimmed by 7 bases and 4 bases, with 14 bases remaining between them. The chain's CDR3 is CASAPGQSYGYTF. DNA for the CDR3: TGTGCCAGCGCCCCGGGACAAAGCTATGGCTACACCTTC. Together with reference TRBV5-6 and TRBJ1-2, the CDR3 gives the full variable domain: DAGVTQSPTHLIKTRGQQVTLRCSPKSGHDTVSWYQQALGQGPQFIFQYYEEEERQRGNFPDRFSGHQFPNYSSELNVNALLLGDSALYLCASAPGQSYGYTFGSGTRLTVV.

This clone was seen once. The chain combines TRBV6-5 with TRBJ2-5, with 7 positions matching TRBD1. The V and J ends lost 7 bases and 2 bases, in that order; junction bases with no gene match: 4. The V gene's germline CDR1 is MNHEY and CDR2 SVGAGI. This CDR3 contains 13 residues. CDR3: CASTGTVQETQYF. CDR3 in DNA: TGTGCCAGCACCGGGACAGTTCAAGAGACCCAGTACTTC.

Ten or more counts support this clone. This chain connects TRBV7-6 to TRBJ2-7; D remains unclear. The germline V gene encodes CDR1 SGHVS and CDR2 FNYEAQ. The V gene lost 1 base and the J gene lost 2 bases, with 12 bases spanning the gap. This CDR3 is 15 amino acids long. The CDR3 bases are TGTGCCAGCAGCTTAGAGGGCGCTCGGACCTACGAGCAGTACTTC. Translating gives CASSLEGARTYEQYF. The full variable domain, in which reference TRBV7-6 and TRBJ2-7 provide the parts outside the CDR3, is GAGVSQSPRYKVTKRGQDVALRCDPISGHVSLYWYRQALGQGPEFLTYFNYEAQQDKSGLPNDRFSAERPEGSISTLTIQRTEQRDSAMYRCASSLEGARTYEQYFGPGTRLTVT.

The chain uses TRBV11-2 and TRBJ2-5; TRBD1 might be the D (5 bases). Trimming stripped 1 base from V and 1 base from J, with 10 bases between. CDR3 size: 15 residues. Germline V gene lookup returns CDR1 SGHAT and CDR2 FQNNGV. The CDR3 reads CASSLGQRTQETQYF. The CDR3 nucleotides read TGTGCCAGCAGCTTAGGACAGAGAACCCAAGAGACCCAGTACTTC.

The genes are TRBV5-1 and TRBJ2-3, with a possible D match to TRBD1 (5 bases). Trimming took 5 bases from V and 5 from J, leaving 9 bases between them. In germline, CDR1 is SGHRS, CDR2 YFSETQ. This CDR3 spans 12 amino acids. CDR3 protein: CASRTAKDTQYF. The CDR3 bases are TGCGCCAGCAGGACAGCCAAAGATACGCAGTATTTT.

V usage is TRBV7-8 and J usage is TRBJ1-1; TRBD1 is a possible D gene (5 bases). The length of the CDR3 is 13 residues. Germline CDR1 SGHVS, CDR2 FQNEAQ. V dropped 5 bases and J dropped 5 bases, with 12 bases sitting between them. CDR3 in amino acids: CASSQRGGTEAFF. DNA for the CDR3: TGTGCCAGCAGCCAAAGGGGTGGGACTGAAGCTTTCTTT.

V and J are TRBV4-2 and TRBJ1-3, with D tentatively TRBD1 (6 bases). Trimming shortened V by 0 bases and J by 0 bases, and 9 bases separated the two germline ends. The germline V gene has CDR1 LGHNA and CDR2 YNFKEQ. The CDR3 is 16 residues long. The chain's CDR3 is CASSQEGAASGNTIYF. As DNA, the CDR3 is TGTGCCAGCAGCCAAGAGGGGGCAGCCTCTGGAAACACCATATATTTT.

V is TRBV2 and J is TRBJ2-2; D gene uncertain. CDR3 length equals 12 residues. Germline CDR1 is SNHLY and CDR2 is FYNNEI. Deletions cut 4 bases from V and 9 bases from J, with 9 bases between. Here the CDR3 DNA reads TGTGCCAGCAGTGGCTCGATTCGGGAGCTGTTTTTT. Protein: CASSGSIRELFF.

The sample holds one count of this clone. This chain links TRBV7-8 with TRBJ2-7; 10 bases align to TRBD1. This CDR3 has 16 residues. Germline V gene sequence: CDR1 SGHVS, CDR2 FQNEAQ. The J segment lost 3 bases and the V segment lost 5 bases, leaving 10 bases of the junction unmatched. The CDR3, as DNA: TGTGCCAGCAGCCATACTGGGACAGGGGTATACTACGAGCAGTACTTC. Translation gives CASSHTGTGVYYEQYF.